This TCR beta chain is drawn from a study of post-analysis software for immune sequencing data. Study information: Several disease courses (relapsing-remitting, secondary progressive and progressive-relapsing) of multiple sclerosis were included.

TCR beta cDNA libraries included unique molecular identifiers. Each batch of roughly 0.9 to 11 million T cells produced 450,000 to 500,000 cDNA molecules. MiXCR, run by TCRdb on the PCR reads, gives a single entry per CDR3 protein. The sample yields about 770,000 distinct CDR3 sequences, 46% seen once. Study outcomes and limitations: TRBV5-6, TRBV5-1 and TRBV20-1 belonged to a set of five TRBV segments that were more frequent in patients than controls. Normalized Chao1 diversity was significantly lower in multiple sclerosis patients than in controls.

Points on this clonotype: Its antigen is as yet unknown.

The CDR3 has 11 residues. V was clipped by 4 bases and J by 6 bases, with 8 bases between them. Looked up from germline, CDR1 is DFQATT and CDR2 is SNEGSKA (reference sequence). The sample taken for sequencing was blood. The rearrangement joins TRBV20-1 to TRBJ2-3; no clear D gene. The receptor comes from a girl under 18 with multiple sclerosis. In DNA, the CDR3 is TGCAGTGCTATAGATGTGGATACGCAGTATTTT. This translates into CSAIDVDTQYF.